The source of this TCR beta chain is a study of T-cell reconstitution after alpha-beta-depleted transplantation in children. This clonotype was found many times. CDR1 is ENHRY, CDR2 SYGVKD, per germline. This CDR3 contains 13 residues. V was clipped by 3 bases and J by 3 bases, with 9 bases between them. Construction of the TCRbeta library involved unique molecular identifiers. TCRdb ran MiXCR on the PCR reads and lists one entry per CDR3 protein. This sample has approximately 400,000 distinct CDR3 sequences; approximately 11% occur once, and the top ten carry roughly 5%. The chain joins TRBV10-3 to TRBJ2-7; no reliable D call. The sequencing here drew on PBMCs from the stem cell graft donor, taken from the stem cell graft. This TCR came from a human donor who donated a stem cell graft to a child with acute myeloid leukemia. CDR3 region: CAISERNDYEQYV. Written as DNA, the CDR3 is TGTGCCATCAGTGAAAGGAACGACTACGAGCAGTACGTC.